This TCR beta chain was sequenced for a study of cytomegalovirus exposure and HLA in healthy donors. Donors counted as nominally healthy when sampled, yet unrecorded immune exposures were likely. In the PCR, 60 Vbeta and 13 Jbeta primers were used. TCRdb keeps only in-frame clones here, not all; method: immunoSEQ multiplex PCR. Among a few hundred thousand clones listed, roughly 80% were seen once. Germline CDR1 is SGHRS and CDR2 is YFSETQ. Trimming cost V 4 bases and J 2 bases; bases outside gene matches: 4. The CDR3 is 15 residues long. Material: PBMCs. This clonotype was obtained from a man between 25 and 39 years old in good health and CMV-seronegative. The genes are TRBV5-1 and TRBJ2-5; 11 positions match TRBD1. CDR3 loop: CASSPDRGRQETQYF. The CDR3 nucleotides read TGCGCCAGCAGCCCGGACAGGGGGCGGCAAGAGACCCAGTACTTC.